The text below deals with one T cell receptor (beta chain). Authors' data handling: Amplification of reference gene primers was used by the study to estimate nucleated cell counts. Only in-frame clones appear in the TCRdb table, and some are missing; sequencing was by immunoSEQ multiplex PCR. V and J calls and clone size are those listed in that table; D and trimming were worked out from the DNA. The sample lists 300,000 to 400,000 clones, under 90% occurring once. Participants' own reports of clinical history determined their cohort assignment. The data were obtained in a study of blood T cell repertoires in COVID-19. As for the study in general: The study drew acute and convalescent COVID-19 samples from the United States, Italy and Spain.

This sequence was found in a man aged 55 to 69 who had recovered from COVID-19. The material sequenced was PBMCs or T cells enriched from blood (not recorded which).

The CDR3 spells CASSLRRGPYEQYF. CDR3 DNA sequence: TGTGCCAGCAGTTTAAGGAGGGGCCCCTACGAGCAGTACTTC. The chain joins TRBV27 to TRBJ2-7, with TRBD2 as a possible D gene (6 bases). There are 14 residues in the CDR3. Trimming shortened V by 2 bases and J by 2 bases, and 10 bases separated the two germline ends. The germline V gene encodes CDR1 MNHEY and CDR2 SMNVEV (reference sequence).